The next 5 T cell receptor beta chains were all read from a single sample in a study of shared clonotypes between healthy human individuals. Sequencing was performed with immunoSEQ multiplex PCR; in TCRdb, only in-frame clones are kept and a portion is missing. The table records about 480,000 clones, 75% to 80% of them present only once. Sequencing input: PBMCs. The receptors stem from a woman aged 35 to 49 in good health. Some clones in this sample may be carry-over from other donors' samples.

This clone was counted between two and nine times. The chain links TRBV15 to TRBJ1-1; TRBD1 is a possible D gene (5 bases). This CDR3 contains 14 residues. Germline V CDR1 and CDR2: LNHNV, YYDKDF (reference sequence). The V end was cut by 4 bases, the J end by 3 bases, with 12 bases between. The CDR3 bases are TGTGCCACCAGCATCACCGGGGCGGACACTGAAGCTTTCTTT. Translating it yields CATSITGADTEAFF.

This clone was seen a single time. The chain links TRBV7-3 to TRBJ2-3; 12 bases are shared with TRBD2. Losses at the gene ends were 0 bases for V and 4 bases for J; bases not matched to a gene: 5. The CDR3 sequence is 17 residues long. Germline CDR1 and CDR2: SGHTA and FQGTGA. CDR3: CASSLTAGLAGSDTQYF. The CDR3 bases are TGTGCCAGCAGCTTAACCGCGGGACTAGCGGGTTCAGATACGCAGTATTTT. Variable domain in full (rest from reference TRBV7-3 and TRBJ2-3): GAGVSQTPSNKVTEKGKYVELRCDPISGHTALYWYRQSLGQGPEFLIYFQGTGAADDSGLPNDRFFAVRPEGSVSTLKIQRTERGDSAVYLCASSLTAGLAGSDTQYFGPGTRLTVL.

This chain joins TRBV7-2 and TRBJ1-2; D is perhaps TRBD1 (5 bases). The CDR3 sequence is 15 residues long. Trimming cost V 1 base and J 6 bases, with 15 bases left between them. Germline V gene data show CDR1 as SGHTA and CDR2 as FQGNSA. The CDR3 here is CASSLDIRQGNGYTF. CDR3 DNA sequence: TGTGCCAGCAGCTTAGACATTCGGCAGGGTAATGGCTACACCTTC.

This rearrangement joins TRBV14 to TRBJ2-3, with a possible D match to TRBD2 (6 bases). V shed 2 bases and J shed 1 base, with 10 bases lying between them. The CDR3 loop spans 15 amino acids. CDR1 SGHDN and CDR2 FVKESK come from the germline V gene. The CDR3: CASSQHQRGTDTQYF. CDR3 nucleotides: TGTGCCAGCAGCCAACACCAGCGGGGCACAGATACGCAGTATTTT.

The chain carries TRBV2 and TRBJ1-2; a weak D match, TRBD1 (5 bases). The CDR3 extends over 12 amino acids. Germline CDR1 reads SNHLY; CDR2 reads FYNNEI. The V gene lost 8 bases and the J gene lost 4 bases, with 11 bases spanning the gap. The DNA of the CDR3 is TGTGCCAGCGCGCAGGGCCTCTATGGCTACACCTTC. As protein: CASAQGLYGYTF.